A selection of T cell receptor beta chains follows, all from one sample in a study of blood T cell repertoires in COVID-19. TCRdb keeps only in-frame clones here, not all; method: immunoSEQ multiplex PCR. The sample has approximately 150,000 clones; just under 80% are singletons. The sequencing sample was made of peripheral blood. Every receptor here comes from a woman aged 55-70 years with acute or convalescent COVID-19. Each CDR3 is given with its conserved first and last residue. A D gene is named only where the DNA matches it firmly. Only part of the rows carry a size: once, few, many, or a class if the clone is expanded.

>TRBJ2-5|-|few|TRBV27
CASSPLALQETQYF
TGTGCCAGCAGTCCCCTCGCGCTTCAAGAGACCCAGTACTTC
>TRBJ1-5|-|-|TRBV16
CASSRQSGLDQPQHF
TGTGCCAGCAGCCGACAATCAGGGTTGGATCAGCCCCAGCATTTT
>TRBJ1-3|-|-|TRBV7-9
CASSLQGSGNTIYF
TGTGCCAGCAGCTTGCAGGGAAGTGGAAACACCATATATTTT
>TRBJ1-3|-|once|TRBV14
CASQPDGYSGNTIYF
TGTGCCAGCCAACCTGACGGGTACTCTGGAAACACCATATATTTT
>TRBJ2-5|TRBD2|-|TRBV19
CASSRGLAGVQETQYF
TGTGCCAGTTCCAGGGGACTAGCGGGAGTACAAGAGACCCAGTACTTC
>TRBJ2-3|TRBD1|-|TRBV4-1
CASSHPGTGYPDTQYF
TGCGCCAGCAGCCACCCGGGGACAGGGTACCCAGATACGCAGTATTTT
>TRBJ2-1|-|-|TRBV27
CASSPSSGDNEQFF
TGTGCCAGCAGTCCATCGTCAGGGGACAATGAGCAGTTCTTC
>TRBJ1-1|TRBD1|-|TRBV3-1/TRBV3-2
CASSQDPGQGVAFF
TGTGCCAGCAGCCAGGATCCGGGACAGGGGGTAGCTTTCTTT
>TRBJ2-1|TRBD2|-|TRBV6-5
CASRPSGGYNEQFF
TGTGCCAGCAGGCCTAGCGGGGGGTACAATGAGCAGTTCTTC
>TRBJ1-5|TRBD1|-|TRBV27
CASSPGQTTNQPQHF
TGTGCCAGCAGTCCGGGACAGACGACCAATCAGCCCCAGCATTTT
>TRBJ2-2|TRBD2|once|TRBV28
CASSPSLLTSASPGELFF
TGTGCCAGCAGTCCCTCCCTATTGACTAGCGCGTCCCCCGGGGAGCTGTTTTTT
>TRBJ2-7|-|-|TRBV7-9
CASSPTFALALYEQYF
TGTGCCAGCAGCCCGACCTTTGCCCTAGCGCTCTACGAGCAGTACTTC
>TRBJ1-2|TRBD1|-|TRBV7-9
CASRPGGKGYTF
TGTGCCAGCAGGCCAGGGGGCAAGGGCTACACCTTC
>TRBJ2-2|-|-|TRBV5-1
CASSQAWAGPGELFF
TGCGCCAGCAGCCAGGCGTGGGCAGGGCCCGGGGAGCTGTTTTTT
>TRBJ2-2|-|-|TRBV7-3
CASSTPPGGKNTGELFF
TGTGCCAGCAGCACCCCCCCCGGCGGGAAGAACACCGGGGAGCTGTTTTTT
>TRBJ2-7|-|-|TRBV5-6
CASSLFVVREQYF
TGTGCCAGCAGCTTGTTCGTGGTTCGGGAGCAGTACTTC
>TRBJ2-1|TRBD2|-|TRBV5-6
CASSLLVAGDNEQFF
TGTGCCAGCAGCTTGTTAGTAGCGGGAGACAATGAGCAGTTCTTC
>TRBJ1-1|-|-|TRBV19
CATRIGAEAFF
TGTGCCACGCGAATCGGGGCTGAAGCTTTCTTT
>TRBJ2-3|TRBD2|-|TRBV13
CASSSLAVRADTQYF
TGTGCCAGCAGCTCTCTAGCGGTGAGAGCAGATACGCAGTATTTT
>TRBJ2-1|TRBD2|-|TRBV3-1/TRBV3-2
CASSQRLAGYNEQFF
TGTGCCAGCAGCCAGCGACTAGCGGGTTACAATGAGCAGTTCTTC
>TRBJ2-1|TRBD1|-|TRBV29-1
CSVAYVPGQGSEQFF
TGCAGCGTTGCCTATGTACCGGGACAGGGGAGTGAGCAGTTCTTC
>TRBJ2-7|-|-|TRBV29-1
CSVGHPYEQYF
TGCAGCGTGGGACACCCCTACGAGCAGTACTTC
>TRBJ2-7|TRBD2|once|TRBV10-3
CAISAAGGAYEQYF
TGTGCCATCAGTGCTGCGGGAGGGGCCTACGAGCAGTACTTC
>TRBJ2-1|-|-|TRBV4-2
CASSQDISGVNEQFF
TGTGCCAGCAGCCAAGATATTAGCGGAGTCAATGAGCAGTTCTTC
>TRBJ2-5|-|few|TRBV20-1
CSASSRETQYF
TGCAGTGCTAGTTCCCGAGAGACCCAGTACTTC
>TRBJ1-2|-|-|TRBV20-1
CSASRDGYTF
TGCAGTGCTTCCCGAGATGGCTACACCTTC
>TRBJ1-5|-|-|TRBV19
CASSPGLRNQPQHF
TGTGCCAGTAGTCCGGGACTGAGGAATCAGCCCCAGCATTTT
>TRBJ2-4|-|once|TRBV5-6
CASSGEYENIQYF
TGTGCCAGCAGCGGGGAGTACGAAAACATTCAGTACTTC
>TRBJ2-2|-|-|TRBV3-1/TRBV3-2
CASSQDPLWGEMIGELFF
TGTGCCAGCAGCCAAGATCCGCTATGGGGGGAAATGATCGGGGAGCTGTTTTTT
>TRBJ1-1|-|-|TRBV5-6
CASSLSALRARTEAFF
TGTGCCAGCAGCTTGTCGGCGCTGAGGGCTAGGACTGAAGCTTTCTTT
>TRBJ1-4|-|-|TRBV7-9
CASSLGQGNEKLFF
TGTGCCAGCAGCTTAGGGCAGGGTAATGAAAAACTGTTTTTT
>TRBJ2-3|-|-|TRBV7-8
CASSLRTGTGKSTDTQYF
TGTGCCAGCAGCTTAAGGACCGGGACTGGCAAATCCACAGATACGCAGTATTTT
>TRBJ1-6|-|-|TRBV30
CAWSDPGRGANSPLHF
TGTGCCTGGAGTGACCCCGGGAGGGGGGCCAATTCACCCCTCCACTTT
>TRBJ2-3|-|-|TRBV15
CATSRGQPPDTQYF
TGTGCCACCAGCAGAGGACAGCCGCCAGATACGCAGTATTTT
>TRBJ2-1|-|-|TRBV6-1
CASSELLREQFF
TGTGCCAGCAGTGAATTACTACGGGAGCAGTTCTTC
>TRBJ2-3|TRBD2|-|TRBV20-1
CSASPRTSFADTQYF
TGCAGTGCTAGTCCGCGGACTAGCTTCGCAGATACGCAGTATTTT
>TRBJ2-1|-|-|TRBV11-1
CASSAATGRSNNEQFF
TGTGCCAGCAGCGCCGCAACAGGACGCTCGAACAATGAGCAGTTCTTC
>TRBJ2-3|TRBD2|-|TRBV5-1
CASSLAGLAETPDTQYF
TGCGCCAGCAGCTTGGCCGGGCTAGCGGAAACCCCAGATACGCAGTATTTT
>TRBJ1-6|TRBD1|-|TRBV7-9
CASSSIDRGNYNSPLHF
TGTGCCAGCAGCTCGATCGACAGGGGGAACTATAATTCACCCCTCCACTTT
>TRBJ2-3|TRBD1|-|TRBV7-6
CASSLGPDRDVDTQYF
TGTGCCAGCAGCTTAGGACCCGACAGGGATGTAGATACGCAGTATTTT
>TRBJ1-6|TRBD1|-|TRBV27
CASRPTGVNSPLHF
TGTGCCAGCAGGCCCACAGGGGTTAATTCACCCCTCCACTTT
>TRBJ2-5|-|-|TRBV14
CASSQEPTAATKETQYF
TGTGCCAGCAGCCAAGAGCCCACGGCGGCTACTAAAGAGACCCAGTACTTC
>TRBJ2-2|-|-|TRBV2
CASIIRGTGELFF
TGTGCCAGCATAATCCGGGGGACCGGGGAGCTGTTTTTT
>TRBJ2-5|TRBD2|-|TRBV5-6
CASSFYGGRDGETQYF
TGTGCCAGCAGCTTTTATGGGGGGAGGGACGGAGAGACCCAGTACTTC
>TRBJ2-7|-|few|TRBV4-2
CASSRDFDGEQYF
TGTGCCAGCAGCCGGGACTTCGATGGAGAGCAGTACTTC
>TRBJ2-1|TRBD2|-|TRBV3-1/TRBV3-2
CASSQGLRTSLFF
TGTGCCAGCAGCCAAGGTCTGAGGACTAGCTTGTTCTTC
>TRBJ2-3|-|few|TRBV7-9
CASSSSTDTQYF
TGTGCCAGCAGCTCATCCACAGATACGCAGTATTTT
>TRBJ2-2|TRBD2|once|TRBV11-2
CASSGRAGGTNTGELFF
TGTGCCAGCAGCGGAAGAGCGGGAGGAACGAACACCGGGGAGCTGTTTTTT
>TRBJ2-1|-|few|TRBV18
CASSPKRTFYNEQFF
TGTGCCAGCTCACCCAAACGGACATTCTACAATGAGCAGTTCTTC